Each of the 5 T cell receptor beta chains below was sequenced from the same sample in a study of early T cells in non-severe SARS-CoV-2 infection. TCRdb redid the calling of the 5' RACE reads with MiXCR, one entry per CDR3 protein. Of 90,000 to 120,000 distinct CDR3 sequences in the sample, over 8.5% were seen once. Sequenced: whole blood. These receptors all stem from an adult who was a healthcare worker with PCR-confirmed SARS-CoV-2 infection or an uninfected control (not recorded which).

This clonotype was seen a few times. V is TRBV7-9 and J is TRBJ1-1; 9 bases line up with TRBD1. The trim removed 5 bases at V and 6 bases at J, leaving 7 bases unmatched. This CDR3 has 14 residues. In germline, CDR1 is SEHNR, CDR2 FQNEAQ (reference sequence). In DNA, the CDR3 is TGTGCCAGCAGCGACGGACAGGGGACGCCTGAAGCTTTCTTT. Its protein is CASSDGQGTPEAFF.

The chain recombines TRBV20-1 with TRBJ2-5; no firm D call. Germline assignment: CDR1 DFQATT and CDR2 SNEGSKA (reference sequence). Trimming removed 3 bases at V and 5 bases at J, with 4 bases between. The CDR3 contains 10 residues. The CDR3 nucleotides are TGCAGTGCTAGGACGGAGACCCAGTACTTC. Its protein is CSARTETQYF.

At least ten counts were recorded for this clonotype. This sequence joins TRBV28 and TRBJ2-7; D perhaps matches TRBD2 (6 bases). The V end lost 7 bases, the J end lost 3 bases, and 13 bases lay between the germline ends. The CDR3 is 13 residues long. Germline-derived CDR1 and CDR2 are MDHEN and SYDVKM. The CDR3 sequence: CASIGSNYYEQYF. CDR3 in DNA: TGTGCCAGCATCGGGAGTAATTACTACGAGCAGTACTTC.

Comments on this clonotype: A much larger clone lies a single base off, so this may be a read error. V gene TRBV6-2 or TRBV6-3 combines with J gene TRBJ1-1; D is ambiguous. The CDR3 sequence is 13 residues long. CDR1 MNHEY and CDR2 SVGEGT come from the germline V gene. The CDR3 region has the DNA TGTGCCAGCGGTTATACCGCTACCTATGAAGCTTTCTTT. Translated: CASGYTATYEAFF.

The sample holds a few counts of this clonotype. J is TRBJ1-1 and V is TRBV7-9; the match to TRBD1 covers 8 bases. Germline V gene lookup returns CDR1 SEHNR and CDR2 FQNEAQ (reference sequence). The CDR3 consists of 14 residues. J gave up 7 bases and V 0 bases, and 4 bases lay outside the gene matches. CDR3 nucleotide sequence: TGTGCCAGCAGCTTAGCCCAAGACAGGGGTGAAGCTTTCTTT. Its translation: CASSLAQDRGEAFF.